This T cell receptor beta chain was profiled in a study of blood T cell repertoires in COVID-19. Study at large: Sample material is recorded as cDNA or gDNA derived from T cells, B-cell-depleted T cells, or PBMCs.

After removal of 5 bases from V and 5 bases from J, the junction contained 9 bases not matched to a gene. Germline assignment: CDR1 MNHEY and CDR2 SVGAGI. The CDR3 runs 14 residues. Authors' processing steps: Amplification from reference gene primers served as the basis for estimated nucleated cell counts. The data were produced by immunoSEQ multiplex PCR, yet TCRdb's version contains in-frame clones alone and is incomplete. The D gene and trimming were derived from the DNA, and the V and J assignments and clone size from that table. The top ten clones hold under 15% of a sample with approximately 260,000 clones, approximately 78% of them seen once.

Sequences were obtained from peripheral blood. The gene calls are TRBV6-5 and TRBJ2-7, with 7 bases that match TRBD1. The source is a woman aged 55-69 years with active or convalescent COVID-19. The CDR3 region is CASSNNRGPHEQYF. The CDR3 DNA is TGTGCCAGCAGTAATAACAGGGGACCCCACGAGCAGTACTTC.